The 5 T cell receptor beta chains below come from one sample, sequenced in a study of cytomegalovirus exposure and HLA in healthy donors. PCR primers comprised 60 Vbeta and 13 Jbeta primers. The table came from immunoSEQ multiplex PCR; TCRdb's copy has only in-frame clones and leaves some out. This table has 150,000 or so clones, about 80% appearing once. Sequencing was performed on PBMCs. The source of these receptors is a man aged 25 to 45 in good health and CMV-seronegative.

V usage is TRBV5-1 and J usage is TRBJ1-2; 9 bases line up with TRBD1. Germline V lookup: CDR1 SGHRS, CDR2 YFSETQ. This CDR3 spans 19 amino acids. After removal of 4 bases from V and 3 bases from J, the junction contained 19 bases not matched to a gene. DNA for the CDR3: TGCGCCAGCAGCCTTGGATCGCTCCGGGACAGGGAGACCGACTATGGCTACACCTTC. Translating gives CASSLGSLRDRETDYGYTF.

V gene TRBV2 combines with J gene TRBJ1-5, with 9 bases fitting TRBD1. The germline V gene has CDR1 SNHLY and CDR2 FYNNEI. The junction had 4 bases not matched to a gene; V was cut back by 5 bases and J by 5 bases. The CDR3 extends over 14 amino acids. The CDR3 loop is CASSTGGGYQPQHF. CDR3 nucleotides: TGTGCCAGCAGTACAGGGGGCGGTTATCAGCCCCAGCATTTT.

This chain links TRBV11-2 with TRBJ2-5; 9 bases align to TRBD2. The CDR3 runs 17 residues. J lost 5 bases, V lost 1 base, and 11 bases had no gene match. The germline CDR1 and CDR2 sequences are SGHAT and FQNNGV. The CDR3 region has the DNA TGTGCCAGCAGCTTAGGCGGGGCGGGAGGGCCGGGGGAGACCCAGTACTTC. Translating gives CASSLGGAGGPGETQYF.

V is TRBV25-1 and J is TRBJ2-7; 10 bases are a match to TRBD1. The CDR3 is 15 amino acids. Germline V gene data show CDR1 as MGHDK and CDR2 as SYGVNS. V lost 3 bases and J lost 1; bases outside the gene matches: 3. The CDR3 bases are TGTGCCAGCAGTGATCCGGGACAGGGGTCCTACGAGCAGTACTTC. Translating gives CASSDPGQGSYEQYF.

The chain recombines TRBV21-1 with TRBJ1-5; the table's D call, TRBD1, was not checked against the DNA. TRBV21-1 is assigned pseudogene status. This CDR3 comprises 15 residues. For the CDR3, the DNA is TGTGCCAGCAGCACCCAGGGCCCTAGCAATCAGCCCCAGCATTTT. This codes for CASSTQGPSNQPQHF.